Listed below are T cell receptor beta chains from one sample, sequenced in a study of cytomegalovirus exposure and HLA in healthy donors. The assay was immunoSEQ multiplex PCR, and TCRdb's table has in-frame clones only and misses some. Found here are about 120,000 clones, about 81% of them singletons; the top ten hold 1.5% to 2%. Sequencing was done on a sample of PBMCs. The receptors derive from a man in his forties in good health and CMV-seronegative. Both conserved end residues are trimmed from each CDR3. The size of a clone is reported for some rows only, either as once, few or many, or as a class for expanded clones.

V: TRBV14; size: .; J: TRBJ2-1; CDR3: ASSQRYNEQF
V: TRBV4-2; size: .; J: TRBJ1-3; CDR3: ASSQDLGGITIY
V: TRBV2; size: .; J: TRBJ2-7; CDR3: ASSGTGISSYEQY
V: TRBV30; size: .; J: TRBJ2-2; CDR3: AWTMTGPGTGELF
V: TRBV19; size: .; J: TRBJ2-7; CDR3: ASSPRGAVGLEQY
V: TRBV18; size: once; J: TRBJ2-7; CDR3: ASSPRAQGKSYEQY
V: TRBV5-1; size: .; J: TRBJ1-1; CDR3: ASSLRGDRGLYTEAF
V: TRBV27; size: .; J: TRBJ1-1; CDR3: ASSTLPRGRTEAF
V: TRBV4-2; size: .; J: TRBJ2-7; CDR3: ASSQPPGGRGPDEQY
V: TRBV11-3; size: .; J: TRBJ2-2; CDR3: ASSHMAASNTGELF
V: TRBV7-3; size: .; J: .; CDR3: ASSLTEHYEQY
V: TRBV19; size: .; J: TRBJ2-6; CDR3: ATRDGGQGVSGANVLT
V: TRBV30; size: once; J: TRBJ1-5; CDR3: AWSTGVNQPQH
V: TRBV14; size: once; J: .; CDR3: ASSLTSGFNEQY
V: TRBV7-2; size: few; J: TRBJ2-7; CDR3: ASSLRRVAYEQY
V: TRBV27; size: few; J: TRBJ1-1; CDR3: ASSFAGREKAF
V: TRBV6-1; size: few; J: TRBJ1-1; CDR3: ASSSTGTGEAF
V: TRBV28; size: .; J: TRBJ1-5; CDR3: ASSSDPGQKDQPQH
V: TRBV18; size: .; J: TRBJ1-1; CDR3: ASSPDMGSEAF
V: TRBV7-9; size: .; J: TRBJ1-1; CDR3: ASSSRGLGGTEAF
V: TRBV25-1; size: .; J: TRBJ1-1; CDR3: ASRRLLNTEAF
V: TRBV5-1; size: .; J: TRBJ2-5; CDR3: ASRPQGGERETQY
V: TRBV30; size: .; J: TRBJ2-1; CDR3: AWSSNSWQF
V: TRBV28; size: .; J: TRBJ1-5; CDR3: ASRSVTGGSLPQH
V: TRBV7-3; size: .; J: TRBJ2-7; CDR3: ASSAQTGRIH
V: TRBV10-3; size: .; J: TRBJ1-2; CDR3: AITQTGGVYGYT
V: TRBV4-3; size: .; J: TRBJ1-2; CDR3: ASSQDGLYGYT
V: TRBV19; size: once; J: TRBJ1-5; CDR3: ASRTGGAGQPQH
V: TRBV27; size: .; J: TRBJ1-1; CDR3: ASGGFVSTEAF
V: TRBV5-1; size: .; J: TRBJ2-5; CDR3: ASTPGHLQETQY
V: TRBV6-5; size: .; J: TRBJ1-1; CDR3: ASSTRQNTEAF
V: TRBV19; size: .; J: TRBJ2-1; CDR3: ASRQDRSSYNEQF
V: TRBV7-2; size: .; J: TRBJ1-1; CDR3: ASSLLVGRKIPEAF
V: TRBV6-4; size: .; J: TRBJ2-3; CDR3: ASSLAPSTDTQY
V: TRBV5-1; size: once; J: TRBJ2-7; CDR3: ASSLTGQAGVEQY
V: TRBV4-3; size: once; J: TRBJ1-2; CDR3: ASSQVLSMKTYGYT
V: TRBV7-2; size: .; J: TRBJ2-3; CDR3: ASSPDQGSDTQY
V: TRBV6-1; size: .; J: TRBJ2-3; CDR3: ASRDSNTDTQY
V: TRBV28; size: .; J: TRBJ2-6; CDR3: AIKRRGDVSGANVLT
V: TRBV4-3; size: .; J: TRBJ2-7; CDR3: ASSQDFGSSYEQY